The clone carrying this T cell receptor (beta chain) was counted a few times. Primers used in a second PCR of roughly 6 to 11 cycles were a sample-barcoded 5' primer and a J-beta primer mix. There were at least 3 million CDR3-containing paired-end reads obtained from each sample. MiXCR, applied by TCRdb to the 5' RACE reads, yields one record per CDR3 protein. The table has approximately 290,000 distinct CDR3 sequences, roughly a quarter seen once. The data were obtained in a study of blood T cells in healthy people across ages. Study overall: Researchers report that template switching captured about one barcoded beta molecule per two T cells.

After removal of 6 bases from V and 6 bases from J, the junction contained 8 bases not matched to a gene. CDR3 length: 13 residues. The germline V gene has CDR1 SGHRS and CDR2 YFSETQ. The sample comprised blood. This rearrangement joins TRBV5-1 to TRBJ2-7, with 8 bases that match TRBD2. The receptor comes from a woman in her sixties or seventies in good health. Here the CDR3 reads CASTVSGSREQYF. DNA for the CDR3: TGCGCCAGCACCGTAAGCGGGAGCCGCGAGCAGTACTTC.